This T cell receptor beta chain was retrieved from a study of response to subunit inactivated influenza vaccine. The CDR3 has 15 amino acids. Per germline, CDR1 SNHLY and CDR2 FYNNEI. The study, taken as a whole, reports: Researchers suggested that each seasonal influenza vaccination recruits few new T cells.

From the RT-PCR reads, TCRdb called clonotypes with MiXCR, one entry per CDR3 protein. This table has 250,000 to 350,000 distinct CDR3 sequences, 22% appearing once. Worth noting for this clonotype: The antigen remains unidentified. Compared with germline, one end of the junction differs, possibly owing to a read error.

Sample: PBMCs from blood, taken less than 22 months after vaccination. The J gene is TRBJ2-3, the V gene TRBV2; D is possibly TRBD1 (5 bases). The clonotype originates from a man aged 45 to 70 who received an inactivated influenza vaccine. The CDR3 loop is CASSDQGVRTDTQYF. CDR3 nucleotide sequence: TGTGCCAGCAGTGATCAGGGTGTTCGCACAGATACGCAGTATTTC. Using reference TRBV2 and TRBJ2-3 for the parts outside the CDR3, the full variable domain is EPEVTQTPSHQVTQMGQEVILRCVPISNHLYFYWYRQILGQKVEFLVSFYNNEISEKSEIFDDQFSVERPDGSNFTLKIRSTKLEDSAMYFCASSDQGVRTDTQYFGPGTRLTVL.